A single T cell receptor beta chain is shown here with its context. Per the original data handling: Using reference gene primer amplification, nucleated cell counts were estimated. Using immunoSEQ multiplex PCR, the repertoire was profiled, and TCRdb retains in-frame clones only, with some absent. The DNA gave D and trimming, while V, J and clone size come from that table. The sample contains 250,000 to 300,000 clones, 86% of which appear only once. The data are from a study of blood T cell repertoires in COVID-19. Study-level information: Specimens from acute and convalescent COVID-19 originated in the United States, Italy and Spain. T cells, B-cell-depleted T cells, or PBMCs provided the cDNA or gDNA that served as material.

Trimming pared 2 bases from V and 5 bases from J, leaving 5 bases between. The CDR3 is made up of 12 amino acids. Germline CDR1 reads LGHDT; CDR2 reads YNNKEL (reference sequence). Seattle researchers signed up patients amid active infection and tracked them longitudinally. The genes are TRBV3-1 (or the pseudogene TRBV3-2) and TRBJ2-3; D gene ambiguous. This receptor was taken from a young woman with COVID-19, enrolled during active disease. Material for sequencing was peripheral blood. As DNA, the CDR3 is TGTGCCAGCAGCCAATTCGGAGATACGCAGTATTTT. Amino acid sequence: CASSQFGDTQYF.